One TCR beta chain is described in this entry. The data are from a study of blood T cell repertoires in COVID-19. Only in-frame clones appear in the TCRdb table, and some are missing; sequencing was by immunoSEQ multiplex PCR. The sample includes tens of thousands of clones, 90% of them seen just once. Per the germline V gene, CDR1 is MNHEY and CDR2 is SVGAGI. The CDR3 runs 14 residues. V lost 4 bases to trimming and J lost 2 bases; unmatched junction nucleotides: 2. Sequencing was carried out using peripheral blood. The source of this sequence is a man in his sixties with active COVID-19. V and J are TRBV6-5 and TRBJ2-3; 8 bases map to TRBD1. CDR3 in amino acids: CASSLDRATDTQYF. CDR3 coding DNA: TGTGCCAGCAGTTTGGACAGGGCCACAGATACGCAGTATTTT.